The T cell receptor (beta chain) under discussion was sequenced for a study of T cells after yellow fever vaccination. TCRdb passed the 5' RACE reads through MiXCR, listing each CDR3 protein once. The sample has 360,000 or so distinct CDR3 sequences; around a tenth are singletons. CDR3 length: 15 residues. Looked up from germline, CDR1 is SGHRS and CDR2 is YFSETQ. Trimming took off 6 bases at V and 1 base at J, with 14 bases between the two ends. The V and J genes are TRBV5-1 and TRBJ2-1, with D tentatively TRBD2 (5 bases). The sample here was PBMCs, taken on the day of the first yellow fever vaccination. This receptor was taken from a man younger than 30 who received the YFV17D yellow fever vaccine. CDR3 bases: TGCGCCAGCACCCCAGCGGCCGTTTCCTACAATGAGCAGTTCTTC. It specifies CASTPAAVSYNEQFF. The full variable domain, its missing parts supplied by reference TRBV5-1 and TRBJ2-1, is KAGVTQTPRYLIKTRGQQVTLSCSPISGHRSVSWYQQTPGQGLQFLFEYFSETQRNKGNFPGRFSGRQFSNSRSEMNVSTLELGDSALYLCASTPAAVSYNEQFFGPGTRLTVL.